Detailed here is one T cell receptor (beta chain). Sequencing used immunoSEQ multiplex PCR; TCRdb keeps in-frame clones, though not all of them. The table shows about 56,000 clones, with approximately 90% occurring only once. The data were obtained in a study of T cell changes during pregnancy in multiple sclerosis. This specimen was CD4+ T cells from peripheral blood mononuclear cells, taken in the third trimester of pregnancy. The source of this sequence is a female donor with multiple sclerosis, enrolled in a pregnancy study.

The CDR3 DNA follows: TGTGCCAGCAGTGCCCGGGACAGGGGTTTCTATGGCTACACCTTC. Its translation: CASSARDRGFYGYTF. V usage is TRBV6-1 and J usage is TRBJ1-2, with 10 nucleotides matching TRBD1. The CDR3 has 15 residues. V was pared by 4 bases and J by 4 bases, with 6 bases of the junction left unmatched. CDR1 MNHNS and CDR2 SASEGT come from the germline V gene.